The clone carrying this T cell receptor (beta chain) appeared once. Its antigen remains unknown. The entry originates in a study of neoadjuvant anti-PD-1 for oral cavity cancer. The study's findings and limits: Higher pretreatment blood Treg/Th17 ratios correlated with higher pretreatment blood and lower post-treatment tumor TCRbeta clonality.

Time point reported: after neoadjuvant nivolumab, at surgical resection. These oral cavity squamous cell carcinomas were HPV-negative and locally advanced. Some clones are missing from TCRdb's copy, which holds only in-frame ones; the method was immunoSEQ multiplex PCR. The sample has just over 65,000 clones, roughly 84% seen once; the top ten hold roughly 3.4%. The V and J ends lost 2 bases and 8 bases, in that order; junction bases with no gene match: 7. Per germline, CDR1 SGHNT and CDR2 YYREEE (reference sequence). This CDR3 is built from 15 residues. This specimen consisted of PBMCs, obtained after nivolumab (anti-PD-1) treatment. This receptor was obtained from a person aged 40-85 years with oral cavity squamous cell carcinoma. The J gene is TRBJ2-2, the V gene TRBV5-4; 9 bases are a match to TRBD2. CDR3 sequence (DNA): TGTGCCAGCAGCTTAGGCGGGAGGGCGATAGGGGAGCTGTTTTTT. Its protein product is CASSLGGRAIGELFF.